This is a list of T cell receptor beta chains from one sample in a study of persistence of HIV-infected CD4 T cells. Clones were sequenced by immunoSEQ multiplex PCR, and TCRdb holds only the in-frame ones, with some missing. The table shows 7,500 to 8,500 clones, with roughly 60% occurring only once. Which antigens these TCRs recognize remains unknown. The sample here was CD4+ T cells sorted from PBMCs after 18-hour stimulation, taken from a patient who received antiretroviral therapy. Source of these receptors: an adult man with HIV who was CMV-seropositive. Each CDR3 is given with its conserved first and last residue. A D gene is named only where the DNA matches it firmly. Clone size is given for some rows only: seen once, a few or many times, or a class if the clone is expanded.

>TRBJ2-2|.|16|once|TRBV3-1/TRBV3-2
CASSQDQGWGTGELFF
TGTGCCAGCAGCCAAGATCAGGGTTGGGGCACCGGGGAGCTGTTTTTT
>TRBJ1-6|.|14|.|TRBV19
CASSIDNQGNLLHF
TGTGCCAGTAGTATAGATAACCAAGGCAACCTTCTCCACTTT
>TRBJ1-5|.|14|medium-sized|TRBV19
CASSIDVQGQPQHF
TGTGCCAGTAGTATAGACGTACAGGGACAGCCCCAGCATTTT
>TRBJ2-1|TRBD2|16|.|TRBV5-4
CASSWDSGGVWNEQFF
TGTGCCAGCAGCTGGGATAGCGGGGGAGTTTGGAATGAGCAGTTCTTC
>TRBJ2-5|TRBD2|17|once|TRBV27
CASSSPRGRDWQETQYF
TGTGCCAGCAGTTCCCCCCGGGGGAGGGACTGGCAAGAGACCCAGTACTTC
>TRBJ1-1|.|14|.|TRBV6-5
CASSYQGKGTEAFF
TGTGCCAGCAGTTACCAAGGCAAAGGGACTGAAGCTTTCTTT
>TRBJ1-1|TRBD1|16|.|TRBV5-1
CASSPNPGTANTEAFF
TGCGCCAGCAGCCCTAACCCCGGGACAGCTAACACTGAAGCTTTCTTT
>TRBJ2-5|.|16|medium-sized|TRBV19
CASSIDLSAGQETQYF
TGTGCCAGTAGTATAGATCTCTCCGCAGGGCAAGAGACCCAGTACTTC
>TRBJ2-7|TRBD1|18|.|TRBV5-1
CASSSQPGTGAKPYEQYF
TGCGCCAGCAGCTCCCAACCCGGGACAGGGGCTAAACCCTACGAGCAGTACTTC
>TRBJ2-7|TRBD1|13|.|TRBV19
CASHRTGEYEQYF
TGTGCCAGTCATAGGACAGGGGAGTACGAGCAGTACTTC
>TRBJ2-2|TRBD1|15|few|TRBV5-1
CASSYTDRGTGELFF
TGCGCCAGCAGCTACACGGACAGGGGCACCGGGGAGCTGTTTTTT
>TRBJ2-5|TRBD2|14|.|TRBV10-3
CATSLAGGEETQYF
TGTGCCACCTCGCTAGCGGGAGGTGAAGAGACCCAGTACTTC
>TRBJ1-3|.|14|.|TRBV15
CATSRDSSGNTIYF
TGTGCCACCAGCAGGGACAGCTCTGGAAACACCATATATTTT
>TRBJ1-2|TRBD1|16|.|TRBV6-2/TRBV6-3
CASSPLGQRKNYGYTF
TGTGCCAGCAGTCCCTTGGGACAGCGCAAAAACTATGGCTACACCTTC
>TRBJ2-3|.|14|.|TRBV19
CASRSGRGTDTQYF
TGTGCCAGTAGATCAGGCAGAGGCACAGATACGCAGTATTTT
>TRBJ1-1|.|16|.|TRBV5-6
CASSSPGTADGTEAFF
TGTGCCAGCAGCTCACCCGGGACCGCAGATGGGACTGAAGCTTTCTTT
>TRBJ1-6|TRBD1|16|.|TRBV9
CASSFRDREMNSPLHF
TGTGCCAGCAGCTTCCGGGACAGGGAGATGAATTCACCCCTCCACTTT
>TRBJ2-6|.|15|.|TRBV10-2
CASSERVTGANVLTF
TGCGCCAGCAGTGAGCGGGTGACTGGGGCCAACGTCCTGACTTTC
>TRBJ1-5|.|15|.|TRBV27
CASSTLGQYNQPQHF
TGTGCCAGCAGTACACTCGGACAGTATAATCAGCCCCAGCATTTT
>TRBJ1-2|.|12|.|TRBV6-2/TRBV6-3
CASSLGTYGYTF
TGTGCCAGCAGTTTAGGGACCTATGGCTACACCTTC
>TRBJ1-1|TRBD1|15|.|TRBV6-5
CASSYGAGGYTEAFF
TGTGCCAGCAGTTACGGGGCAGGGGGTTACACTGAAGCTTTCTTT
>TRBJ2-1|.|13|medium-sized|TRBV7-2
CASSSYIAREQFF
TGTGCCAGCAGCTCCTACATAGCGAGAGAGCAGTTCTTC
>TRBJ1-1|.|13|.|TRBV12-3/TRBV12-4
CASNPRPGSEAFF
TGTGCCAGCAACCCTAGGCCGGGGTCTGAAGCTTTCTTT
>TRBJ2-3|.|15|.|TRBV6-5
CASSSRGFSTDTQYF
TGTGCCAGCAGTTCCCGGGGGTTTAGCACAGATACGCAGTATTTT
>TRBJ2-1|TRBD2|15|few|TRBV4-1
CASSQDGLAYNEQFF
TGCGCCAGCAGCCAAGATGGACTAGCCTACAATGAGCAGTTCTTC
>TRBJ1-1|.|11|.|TRBV2
CASSEVSEAFF
TGTGCCAGCAGTGAGGTCAGTGAGGCTTTCTTT
>TRBJ1-1|.|13|.|TRBV6-5
CASRDRMNTEAFF
TGTGCCAGCAGGGACAGAATGAACACTGAAGCTTTCTTT
>TRBJ2-7|.|15|.|TRBV6-5
CASSYGPYGSYEQYF
TGTGCCAGCAGTTACGGGCCGTACGGCTCCTACGAGCAGTACTTC
>TRBJ1-1|.|13|few|TRBV6-6
CASSSTENTEAFF
TGTGCCAGCAGTTCGACAGAGAACACTGAAGCTTTCTTT
>TRBJ2-3|TRBD2|16|.|TRBV19
CASSRPSGRTTDTQYF
TGTGCCAGTAGTCGCCCTAGCGGGAGGACCACAGATACGCAGTATTTT
>TRBJ2-5|TRBD2|16|.|TRBV4-1
CASSQDSGGRQETQYF
TGCGCCAGCAGCCAAGATAGCGGGGGGCGACAAGAGACCCAGTACTTC
>TRBJ2-5|.|16|few|TRBV6-2/TRBV6-3
CASSSIRAPVRETQYF
TGTGCCAGCAGTTCAATCCGGGCTCCGGTAAGGGAGACCCAGTACTTC
>TRBJ2-2|TRBD1|15|.|TRBV30
CAWREGQGVTGELFF
TGTGCCTGGAGAGAGGGACAGGGGGTCACCGGGGAGCTGTTTTTT
>TRBJ1-1|.|15|.|TRBV28
CASSYGFERSTEAFF
TGTGCCAGCAGCTATGGCTTCGAGAGGAGCACTGAAGCTTTCTTT
>TRBJ1-3|.|14|few|TRBV6-1
CASSEVGSGNTIYF
TGTGCCAGCAGTGAAGTGGGATCTGGAAACACCATATATTTT
>TRBJ2-2|.|16|few|TRBV14
CASSPSKRLNTGELFF
TGTGCCAGCAGCCCCTCGAAGCGTTTGAACACCGGGGAGCTGTTTTTT
>TRBJ2-5|.|15|once|TRBV27
CASSLNGQGVFSQYF
TGTGCCAGCAGTTTAAATGGGCAGGGAGTCTTTTCCCAGTACTTC